The next 19 T cell receptor beta chains were all read from a single sample in a study of graft-versus-host responses after intestinal transplantation (TCRdb year 2021). Preparation of the library involved the immunoSEQ multiplex PCR assay. What TCRdb holds here is the immuneACCESS table cut down to in-frame rearrangements. Part of the clones is not present; checked against another copy, under half of the missing clones reflect an unresolved V gene, and the others are unexplained. Recorded for this sample are about 8,100 clones; approximately 70% of them occurred a single time. About a tenth of the sample belongs to the ten largest clones. Dithiothreitol, EDTA incubations and collagenase D digestion were used to isolate intraepithelial and lamina propria lymphocytes from graft specimens. The source was ileum tissue, collected about 460 days after transplant. These receptors came from a human patient who received an intestinal transplant, so some T cells may come from the graft donor.

The chain uses TRBV19 and TRBJ2-2; perhaps TRBD1 as D (6 bases). Germline CDR1 reads LNHDA; CDR2 reads SQIVND (reference sequence). The V end lost 7 bases, the J end lost 2 bases, and 14 bases lay between the germline ends. The CDR3 runs to 15 residues. The chain's CDR3 is CASNPTGANTGELFF. The CDR3 DNA follows: TGTGCCAGTAACCCGACAGGAGCTAACACCGGGGAGCTGTTTTTT.

V and J are TRBV4-2 and TRBJ1-4; 7 bases align to TRBD1. Losses at the gene ends were 0 bases for V and 8 bases for J; bases not matched to a gene: 12. Germline CDR1 is LGHNA and CDR2 is YNFKEQ. CDR3 length: 17 amino acids. The CDR3 bases are TGTGCCAGCAGCCAAGAATTACTTCGAGGGGGCAAGGAAAAACTGTTTTTT. This translates into CASSQELLRGGKEKLFF.

The chain combines TRBV29-1 with TRBJ1-2; the match to TRBD1 covers 12 bases. V was clipped by 4 bases and J by 6 bases; unmatched bases: 3. Germline V gene data show CDR1 as SQVTM and CDR2 as ANQGSEA. CDR3 size: 13 residues. CDR3 nucleotide sequence: TGCAGCGTTGTGGGACAGGGGGCGGATGGCTACACCTTC. It encodes CSVVGQGADGYTF.

In its sample, this clone ranks as medium-sized. Other DNA sequences from this sample encode an identical CDR3 as well. The chain links TRBV6-4 to TRBJ1-6; TRBD1 aligns across 7 bases. The J segment lost 7 bases and the V segment lost 2 bases, leaving 2 bases of the junction unmatched. From germline, CDR1 is MRHNA and CDR2 SNTAGT. The CDR3 contains 14 residues. The CDR3 nucleotides read TGTGCCAGCAGTGACCAGGGGGGAAATTCACCCCTCCACTTT. Protein: CASSDQGGNSPLHF.

This chain links TRBV6-6 with TRBJ2-2; 10 nucleotides line up with TRBD1. This CDR3 is 16 amino acids long. Germline V gene data show CDR1 as MNHNY and CDR2 as SVGAGI (reference sequence). After removal of 6 bases from V and 7 bases from J, the junction contained 11 bases not matched to a gene. CDR3 DNA: TGTGCCAGCAGCCTCCTCGGGACAGGGGTGGGCGGGGAGCTGTTTTTT. It translates to CASSLLGTGVGGELFF.

This chain links TRBV28 with TRBJ1-5, with D possibly TRBD1 on 5 matching bases. In germline, CDR1 is MDHEN, CDR2 SYDVKM. This CDR3 region has 16 residues. V shed 9 bases and J shed 3 bases, with 21 bases lying between them. The CDR3 region is CAREVIGGKANQPQHF. In DNA, the CDR3 is TGTGCCAGAGAGGTCATTGGGGGAAAGGCCAATCAGCCCCAGCATTTT.

The rearrangement joins TRBV7-9 to TRBJ1-2, with a possible D match to TRBD1 (5 bases). This CDR3 is 13 amino acids long. V lost 4 bases to trimming and J lost 8 bases, with 14 bases between them. Germline CDR1 SEHNR, CDR2 FQNEAQ (reference sequence). This CDR3 reads CASSSWDGFGYTF. As DNA, the CDR3 is TGTGCCAGCAGCTCCTGGGACGGATTCGGCTACACCTTC.

The genes are TRBV6-1 and TRBJ1-1, with 11 bases lining up with TRBD1. J lost 4 bases, V lost 5 bases, and 6 bases had no gene match. There are 15 residues in the CDR3. Germline CDR1 reads MNHNS; CDR2 reads SASEGT. CDR3 in DNA: TGTGCCAGCAGTAGCCCCGGGACAGGGGGCACTGAAGCTTTCTTT. Translating it yields CASSSPGTGGTEAFF.

This chain uses TRBV5-6 with TRBJ1-1; 9 positions agree with TRBD1. With 1 base clipped from V and 4 bases from J, the junction kept 5 bases outside the gene matches. The CDR3 is made up of 15 amino acids. Germline loops: CDR1 SGHDT, CDR2 YYEEEE. The CDR3 protein is CASSLTGGQFTEAFF. In DNA, the CDR3 is TGTGCCAGCAGCTTGACAGGGGGCCAATTCACTGAAGCTTTCTTT.

The chain joins TRBV29-1 to TRBJ2-1; D is possibly TRBD1 or TRBD2 (5 bases each). V shed 4 bases and J shed 6 bases, with 10 bases lying between them. The CDR3 consists of 12 residues. Germline V gives CDR1 SQVTM, CDR2 ANQGSEA. The CDR3 DNA is TGCAGCGTTGGGGGACGCGGCAATGAGCAGTTCTTC. Its translation: CSVGGRGNEQFF.

The chain joins TRBV9 to TRBJ2-4; possible D gene TRBD2, 6 bases. This CDR3 comprises 15 residues. Germline CDR1 SGDLS, CDR2 YYNGEE. V was cut by 4 bases and J by 0 bases, with 11 bases left in between. CDR3 bases: TGTGCCAGCAGCAATAGCGGTTTAGCCAAAAACATTCAGTACTTC. Translation: CASSNSGLAKNIQYF.

This clone was seen only once. The V gene is TRBV6-5, the J gene TRBJ2-5; D gene unclear. The CDR3 spans 13 residues. CDR1 is MNHEY and CDR2 is SVGAGI in the germline V gene. The germline V and J ends were trimmed by 6 bases and 5 bases, with 13 bases remaining between them. Written as DNA, the CDR3 is TGTGCCAGCAGCCTCAGGTCCCGGGAGACCCAGTACTTC. Translated: CASSLRSRETQYF.

The V gene is TRBV9, the J gene TRBJ2-2, with 7 positions matching TRBD2. The J segment lost 1 base and the V segment lost 1 base, leaving 4 bases of the junction unmatched. Germline V gene data show CDR1 as SGDLS and CDR2 as YYNGEE. The CDR3 has 16 amino acids. Written as DNA, the CDR3 is TGTGCCAGCAGCGTATTGTCGGGAGGGAACACCGGGGAGCTGTTTTTT. Its translation: CASSVLSGGNTGELFF.

This chain links TRBV7-7 with TRBJ2-7; D is perhaps TRBD1 or TRBD2 (5 bases each). CDR3 length: 15 residues. CDR1 is SSHAT and CDR2 is FNYEAQ in the germline V gene (reference sequence). In DNA form, the CDR3 reads TGTGCTAGCAGCGCAATGGGACCCCTGCCCTACGAGCAGTACGTC. Amino acids: CASSAMGPLPYEQYV.

This chain links TRBV4-2 with TRBJ1-3, with TRBD1 identical over 7 bases. The CDR3 is made up of 18 amino acids. Germline V lookup: CDR1 LGHNA, CDR2 YNFKEQ. The V and J ends lost 4 bases and 0 bases, in that order; junction bases with no gene match: 12. Written as DNA, the CDR3 is TGTGCCAGCAGCCTGCGACAGGGCCCACGGAGCTCTGGAAACACCATATATTTT. It encodes CASSLRQGPRSSGNTIYF.

The CDR3 is CASSPRGALVAFF. DNA for the CDR3: TGTGCCAGCAGCCCAAGGGGCGCACTAGTGGCTTTCTTT. The rearrangement links TRBV5-4 to TRBJ1-1; a possible D gene is TRBD1 (5 bases). This CDR3 region has 13 residues. Trimming removed 4 bases at V and 11 bases at J, with 18 bases between. Germline assignment: CDR1 SGHNT and CDR2 YYREEE (reference sequence).

This chain links TRBV4-1 with TRBJ2-1, with a possible D match to TRBD1 (5 bases). V lost 1 base and J lost 0, with 13 bases in between. This CDR3 region has 17 residues. The germline V gene encodes CDR1 MGHRA and CDR2 YSYEKL. CDR3 bases: TGCGCCAGCAGCCAAGGTTATCCGGACAACTCCTACAATGAGCAGTTCTTC. This sequence encodes CASSQGYPDNSYNEQFF.

The chain uses TRBV12-2 and TRBJ2-7; TRBD1 is taken as the D call from the table, unchecked against the DNA. TRBV12-2 is a documented pseudogene. CDR3 length: 19 amino acids. The CDR3 coding sequence is TGTGCAAGTCGCTTAGAAGGGGACAGCCCGGCGACTCTGCCCTACGAGCAGTACGTC. It encodes CASRLEGDSPATLPYEQYV.

The table lists this clone with a few counts. The chain uses TRBV5-1 and TRBJ2-6, with a weak D call TRBD1 (6 bases). Germline V lookup: CDR1 SGHRS, CDR2 YFSETQ. The CDR3 consists of 17 residues. V was clipped by 4 bases and J by 2 bases, with 16 bases between them. The CDR3 sequence is CASSLRTGWTGANVLTF. Here the CDR3 DNA reads TGCGCCAGCAGCCTAAGAACAGGGTGGACTGGGGCCAACGTCCTGACTTTC.